The next 25 T cell receptor beta chains were all read from a single sample in a study of blood T cell repertoires in COVID-19 (dated by TCRdb to about 2020). The library came from the immunoSEQ multiplex PCR assay. This immuneACCESS table, as held by TCRdb, lists in-frame sequences with V and J called but not all clones. Of the missing ones, under half trace to an unresolved V gene in checked studies; the others have no known cause. This sample has around 140,000 clones in its table, and roughly 90% of those were observed once. The ten largest clones capture 2% to 2.5% of the sample. Sequencing was carried out using peripheral blood. These receptors were taken from a man in his sixties or seventies with active COVID-19.

The chain recombines TRBV5-1 with TRBJ2-2, with TRBD2 matching over 10 bases. There are 17 residues in the CDR3. CDR1 is SGHRS and CDR2 is YFSETQ in the germline V gene. V lost 1 base and J lost 5; bases outside the gene matches: 8. The CDR3 protein is CASSLNPASGRTGELFF. DNA for the CDR3: TGCGCCAGCAGCTTGAATCCGGCTAGCGGGAGAACCGGGGAGCTGTTTTTT.

The V and J genes are TRBV5-4 and TRBJ2-2; D is perhaps TRBD2 (6 bases). The germline CDR1 and CDR2 sequences are SGHNT and YYREEE (reference sequence). Trimming removed 7 bases at V and 2 bases at J, with 12 bases between. The CDR3 length is 14 residues. The CDR3: CASAGGVNTGELFF. CDR3 bases: TGTGCCAGCGCCGGAGGGGTTAACACCGGGGAGCTGTTTTTT.

This clone occurred once. The chain uses TRBV7-3 and TRBJ1-6, with a tentative D call TRBD1 (6 bases). V was shortened by 5 bases and J by 7 bases, with 15 bases between the two germline ends. The CDR3 covers 15 residues. Germline-derived CDR1 and CDR2 are SGHTA and FQGTGA. Written as DNA, the CDR3 is TGTGCCAGCAGCCCTCAGGCAGGGGCGAATTCACCCCTCCACTTT. Translated, it gives CASSPQAGANSPLHF.

The rearrangement joins TRBV5-1 to TRBJ2-3, with 11 bases identical to TRBD2. With 1 base clipped from V and 2 bases from J, the junction kept 6 bases outside the gene matches. Germline V gene sequence: CDR1 SGHRS, CDR2 YFSETQ. The CDR3 length is 17 residues. The CDR3 here is CASSLPTSGGNTDTQYF. The CDR3 DNA is TGCGCCAGCAGCTTGCCTACTAGCGGGGGAAACACAGATACGCAGTATTTT.

To note about this clone: This specimen includes other DNA sequences encoding the same CDR3. The V and J genes are TRBV18 and TRBJ2-7; 9 nucleotides line up with TRBD1. V was pared by 6 bases and J by 3 bases, with 6 bases of the junction left unmatched. This CDR3 contains 14 residues. The germline V gene encodes CDR1 KGHSH and CDR2 LQKENI. Here the CDR3 reads CASSPGQGSYEQYF. CDR3 DNA: TGTGCCAGCTCCCCCGGACAGGGGAGCTACGAGCAGTACTTC.

The rearrangement joins TRBV5-3 to TRBJ2-3, with 7 bases matching TRBD2. TRBV5-3 is flagged as an ORF with uncertain function. This CDR3 has 16 residues. Trimming at V came to 2 bases and at J to 2 bases, leaving 8 bases not matched to a gene. The CDR3 reads CARSFWGGVVTDTQYF. The CDR3 DNA reads TGTGCCAGAAGCTTCTGGGGGGGTGTTGTCACAGATACGCAGTATTTT.

The rearrangement links TRBV9 to TRBJ2-2, with 10 positions matching TRBD2. The V and J ends lost 1 base and 4 bases, in that order; junction bases with no gene match: 7. The germline V gene has CDR1 SGDLS and CDR2 YYNGEE. The CDR3 has 17 residues. This CDR3 reads CASSVRWLAGATGELFF. The DNA for the CDR3 is TGTGCCAGCAGCGTAAGATGGCTAGCGGGGGCCACCGGGGAGCTGTTTTTT.

The chain uses TRBV11-1 and TRBJ2-1; TRBD2 matches 10 bases. The CDR3 covers 14 residues. Germline-derived CDR1 and CDR2 are SGHAT and FQDESV (reference sequence). Trimming cost V 6 bases and J 10 bases; bases outside gene matches: 9. DNA for the CDR3: TGTGCCAGCAGGAGGCTAGCGGGAGTAGACGAGCAGTTCTTC. It specifies CASRRLAGVDEQFF.

This clone was recorded only once. The V call is TRBV28, the J call TRBJ2-1, with TRBD1 identical over 7 bases. This CDR3 is 15 amino acids long. V lost 5 bases and J lost 3; bases outside the gene matches: 7. Looked up from germline, CDR1 is MDHEN and CDR2 is SYDVKM. CDR3 nucleotide sequence: TGTGCCAGCAGTGCACCCGGGACAGACTACAATGAGCAGTTCTTC. Amino acids: CASSAPGTDYNEQFF.

There are a few counts of this clone. The CDR3 DNA sequence: TGTGCCTGGACCGCCTGGACTAGCGGGAGGGGAGATACGCAGTATTTT. It is translated as CAWTAWTSGRGDTQYF. V and J are TRBV30 and TRBJ2-3; 15 nucleotides line up with TRBD2. The CDR3 covers 16 residues. Germline V gene data show CDR1 as GTSNPN and CDR2 as SVGIG (reference sequence). V dropped 4 bases and J dropped 5; count of bases not matched to a gene: 7.

The chain joins TRBV2 to TRBJ1-5, with 9 bases identical to TRBD1. V dropped 4 bases and J dropped 4; count of bases not matched to a gene: 5. The CDR3 totals 15 residues. Germline loops: CDR1 SNHLY, CDR2 FYNNEI. CDR3 bases: TGTGCCAGCAGTGGGGGAGGGACAGGGAATCAGCCCCAGCATTTT. This encodes CASSGGGTGNQPQHF.

The sample holds one count of this clone. V gene TRBV28 combines with J gene TRBJ2-7; a possible D gene is TRBD2 (5 bases). Germline CDR1 MDHEN, CDR2 SYDVKM. The V end lost 5 bases, the J end lost 4 bases, and 15 bases lay between the germline ends. The CDR3 loop spans 14 amino acids. CDR3 protein: CASSPHSGGYEQYF. CDR3 nucleotide sequence: TGTGCCAGCAGTCCCCATTCAGGCGGGTACGAGCAGTACTTC.

The chain has TRBV6-5 and TRBJ2-7; D unresolved. With 4 bases removed from V and 5 bases from J, the gap between germline ends came to 9 bases. Germline loops: CDR1 MNHEY, CDR2 SVGAGI. CDR3 length equals 12 residues. The CDR3: CASSSTRDEQYF. The DNA of the CDR3 is TGTGCCAGCAGTTCCACCCGCGACGAGCAGTACTTC.

The chain is built from TRBV7-2 and TRBJ1-1; TRBD1 matches at 8 bases. V lost 4 bases, J lost 5 bases, and 6 bases stayed unmatched. The CDR3 consists of 14 residues. Per germline, CDR1 SGHTA and CDR2 FQGNSA. The CDR3 is CASSSTGGRTEAFF. Here the CDR3 DNA reads TGTGCCAGCAGCTCAACAGGGGGTAGAACTGAAGCTTTCTTT.

The chain joins TRBV9 to TRBJ1-1, with 8 bases identical to TRBD1. The junction had 7 bases not matched to a gene; V was cut back by 4 bases and J by 5 bases. This CDR3 comprises 14 residues. Germline-derived CDR1 and CDR2 are SGDLS and YYNGEE. CDR3 protein: CASSRRQGWTEAFF. CDR3 bases: TGTGCCAGCAGCCGCCGACAGGGGTGGACTGAAGCTTTCTTT.

The chain uses TRBV6-5 and TRBJ2-7; no clear D gene. Per the germline V gene, CDR1 is MNHEY and CDR2 is SVGAGI. CDR3 length equals 11 residues. V was clipped by 7 bases and J by 6 bases, with 10 bases between them. The CDR3 nucleotides are TGTGCCAGCACCGAGACAATCGAGCAGTACTTC. Residues: CASTETIEQYF.

This clone was found once. CDR3 loop: CASSASGGLYNEQFF. The CDR3 nucleotides read TGTGCCAGCAGTGCTAGCGGGGGCCTCTACAATGAGCAGTTCTTC. V gene TRBV2 combines with J gene TRBJ2-1; 10 positions agree with TRBD2. This CDR3 is built from 15 residues. V dropped 4 bases and J dropped 3; count of bases not matched to a gene: 3. Germline V CDR1 and CDR2: SNHLY, FYNNEI.

This clone appeared a single time. V gene TRBV6-2 or TRBV6-3 combines with J gene TRBJ2-5; tentative D call: TRBD1 (6 bases). Trimming cost V 4 bases and J 5 bases, with 20 bases left between them. Per the germline V gene, CDR1 is MNHEY and CDR2 is SVGEGT. The CDR3 is 16 amino acids. The CDR3: CASSFSRDTHLETQYF. For the CDR3, the DNA is TGTGCCAGCAGTTTCTCCCGGGACACCCACTTGGAGACCCAGTACTTC.

This chain connects TRBV10-3 to TRBJ2-7; 7 nucleotides agree with TRBD2. The V gene's germline CDR1 is ENHRY and CDR2 SYGVKD. J gave up 0 bases and V 4 bases, and 6 bases lay outside the gene matches. There are 15 residues in the CDR3. CDR3 nucleotides: TGTGCCATCAGTGGGGGGACTACAGACTCCTACGAGCAGTACTTC. Amino acids: CAISGGTTDSYEQYF.

The genes are TRBV7-9 and TRBJ1-1, with unresolved D. CDR3 length: 12 amino acids. The V end lost 3 bases, the J end lost 5 bases, and 7 bases lay between the germline ends. Germline V gene lookup returns CDR1 SEHNR and CDR2 FQNEAQ (reference sequence). The CDR3 reads CASSFDETEAFF. The CDR3 DNA reads TGTGCCAGCAGCTTTGATGAGACTGAAGCTTTCTTT.

The chain employs TRBV28 and TRBJ2-7; the D gene is possibly TRBD2 (6 bases). The V gene lost 6 bases and the J gene lost 0 bases, with 24 bases spanning the gap. In germline, CDR1 is MDHEN, CDR2 SYDVKM. The CDR3 consists of 18 residues. The CDR3 bases are TGTGCCAGCAGCACGAAGCTTGAAGCGGGCACATACTCCTACGAGCAGTACTTC. Its translation is CASSTKLEAGTYSYEQYF.

CDR3 sequence (DNA): TGTGCCAGCAGCCAAGATCGGAGTTCATCTAACTATGGCTACACCTTC. The encoded protein is CASSQDRSSSNYGYTF. V is TRBV4-2 and J is TRBJ1-2, with D unresolved. Deletions cut 0 bases from V and 0 bases from J, with 11 bases between. There are 16 residues in the CDR3. CDR1 and CDR2 from the germline V gene are LGHNA and YNFKEQ.

This sequence joins TRBV19 and TRBJ1-2; no definite D call. The CDR3 extends over 15 amino acids. Trimming took 8 bases from V and 0 from J, leaving 16 bases between them. Germline CDR1 reads LNHDA; CDR2 reads SQIVND (reference sequence). The DNA of the CDR3 is TGTGCCAGTCCCCCTCCGAGCGGTCCTAACTATGGCTACACCTTC. Amino acids: CASPPPSGPNYGYTF.

CDR3 protein: CASSETGSGTDTQYF. The DNA of the CDR3 is TGTGCCAGCAGTGAAACCGGGAGTGGGACAGATACGCAGTATTTT. This sequence joins TRBV6-4 and TRBJ2-3; perhaps TRBD2 as D (6 bases). The germline V gene has CDR1 MRHNA and CDR2 SNTAGT. The CDR3 is 15 residues long. The ends were cut back, 3 bases at V and 3 bases at J, with 13 bases in the middle.

This clone was detected a few times. The gene calls are TRBV3-1 (or the pseudogene TRBV3-2) and TRBJ2-2, with 12 bases aligning to TRBD2. The CDR3 spans 18 residues. V lost 1 base to trimming and J lost 4 bases; unmatched junction nucleotides: 7. Germline CDR1 is LGHDT and CDR2 is YNNKEL (reference sequence). CDR3 coding DNA: TGTGCCAGCAGCCAAGGAGGGCTAGCGGGAGGGCTCACCGGGGAGCTGTTTTTT. It specifies CASSQGGLAGGLTGELFF.